Shown below are 8 T cell receptor beta chains from a single sample sequenced in a study of T-cell reconstitution after alpha-beta-depleted transplantation in children. Preparing the TCRbeta library involved the use of unique molecular identifiers. TCRdb re-called the PCR reads through MiXCR, storing one row per CDR3 protein. The sample lists nearly 250,000 distinct CDR3 sequences, roughly 8.2% occurring once. The sequencing used PBMCs, mostly from graft donor cells, collected 180 days after TCRalphabeta/CD19-depleted stem cell transplant. The receptors were sampled from a male patient aged 10-17 years who had a stem cell transplant for acute lymphoblastic leukemia, so the T cells may come from the graft donor.

This clonotype was detected many times. V is TRBV15 and J is TRBJ1-1; D is unresolved. The CDR3 totals 15 residues. V was shortened by 7 bases and J by 5 bases, with 20 bases between the two germline ends. Germline CDR1 and CDR2: LNHNV and YYDKDF (reference sequence). CDR3 residues: CATKPRDSVRTEAFF. CDR3 nucleotides: TGTGCCACCAAACCGAGAGATTCCGTTAGGACTGAAGCTTTCTTT.

This clonotype was observed at least ten times. This chain uses TRBV27 with TRBJ2-4; a possible D gene is TRBD2 (6 bases). Trimming took 8 bases from V and 0 from J, leaving 14 bases between them. Germline values: CDR1 MNHEY, CDR2 SMNVEV (reference sequence). The CDR3 runs 15 residues. CDR3 region: CASGLSGLAKNIQYF. The CDR3 nucleotides read TGTGCCAGCGGACTAAGCGGTCTAGCCAAAAACATTCAGTACTTC.

This clonotype was seen ten or more times. V usage is TRBV28 and J usage is TRBJ1-4; D perhaps matches TRBD1 (6 bases). The CDR3 totals 16 residues. Germline V gene data show CDR1 as MDHEN and CDR2 as SYDVKM. Trimming removed 4 bases from V and 2 bases from J, with 14 bases in between. CDR3 loop: CASSSIGQSTNEKLFF. The CDR3, as DNA: TGTGCCAGCAGTTCAATAGGACAGAGCACTAATGAAAAACTGTTTTTT.

This clonotype was picked up many times. The chain links TRBV7-9 to TRBJ1-5; a possible D gene is TRBD1 (5 bases). The V gene lost 5 bases and the J gene lost 3 bases, with 14 bases spanning the gap. The CDR3 is made up of 15 amino acids. CDR1 and CDR2 (germline): SEHNR, FQNEAQ (reference sequence). CDR3 DNA sequence: TGTGCCAGCAGCGCGGGGACCCTGTACAATCAGCCCCAGCATTTT. As protein: CASSAGTLYNQPQHF.

This clonotype was detected many times. The chain links TRBV28 to TRBJ2-3; TRBD1 matches at 7 bases. Per germline, CDR1 MDHEN and CDR2 SYDVKM. With 3 bases clipped from V and 2 bases from J, the junction kept 14 bases outside the gene matches. The CDR3 consists of 18 residues. The CDR3 is CASSLHFRGIGHTDTQYF. In DNA, the CDR3 is TGTGCCAGCAGTTTGCACTTCAGGGGGATTGGACACACAGATACGCAGTATTTT.

This clonotype occurred many times. This chain uses TRBV7-3 with TRBJ1-1, with D maybe TRBD1 (6 bases). The CDR3 is 16 amino acids. Germline V CDR1 and CDR2: SGHTA, FQGTGA. Trimming pared 5 bases from V and 3 bases from J, leaving 19 bases between. The CDR3 region is CASSQGPRGRDTEAFF. The CDR3 DNA reads TGTGCCAGCAGCCAAGGTCCCAGGGGAAGGGACACTGAAGCTTTCTTT.

This clonotype occurred many times. V and J are TRBV20-1 and TRBJ2-5; the D call may be TRBD1 or TRBD2 (7 bases each). The ends were cut back, 5 bases at V and 4 bases at J, with 11 bases in the middle. In germline, CDR1 is DFQATT, CDR2 SNEGSKA (reference sequence). This CDR3 is built from 12 residues. The CDR3 DNA is TGCAGTGCTGACAGGGAGGGAGAGACCCAGTACTTC. Its translation is CSADREGETQYF.

This clonotype was counted a single time. The chain is built from TRBV2 and TRBJ2-5, with 9 bases identical to TRBD1. CDR1 SNHLY and CDR2 FYNNEI come from the germline V gene. V shed 4 bases and J 7 bases; nucleotides not matched to a gene: 10. This CDR3 spans 15 amino acids. This CDR3 is CASSGRDRAGGTQYF. CDR3 in DNA: TGTGCCAGCAGTGGCCGGGACAGGGCAGGTGGGACCCAGTACTTC.